This TCR beta chain was observed in a study of blood T cell repertoires in COVID-19. The CDR3 runs 15 residues. Trimming shortened V by 4 bases and J by 3 bases, and 11 bases separated the two germline ends. Germline loops: CDR1 SGHRS, CDR2 YFSETQ. Source study methods: Quantification of nucleated cells was approximated via reference gene primer amplification. Method: immunoSEQ multiplex PCR; TCRdb's copy keeps in-frame clones and lacks some. That table is the source of V, J and clone size, and D and trimming were worked out from the DNA. The sample holds about 200,000 clones; around nine tenths are singletons and the top ten take 3%.

The rearrangement joins TRBV5-1 to TRBJ1-6, with a tentative D call TRBD1 (6 bases). The TCR sequence derives from a man aged 55-75 years with acute or convalescent COVID-19. The specimen was peripheral blood. The CDR3, as DNA: TGCGCCAGCAGCCTGGGGGACATCTATAATTCACCCCTCCACTTT. Amino acid sequence: CASSLGDIYNSPLHF.